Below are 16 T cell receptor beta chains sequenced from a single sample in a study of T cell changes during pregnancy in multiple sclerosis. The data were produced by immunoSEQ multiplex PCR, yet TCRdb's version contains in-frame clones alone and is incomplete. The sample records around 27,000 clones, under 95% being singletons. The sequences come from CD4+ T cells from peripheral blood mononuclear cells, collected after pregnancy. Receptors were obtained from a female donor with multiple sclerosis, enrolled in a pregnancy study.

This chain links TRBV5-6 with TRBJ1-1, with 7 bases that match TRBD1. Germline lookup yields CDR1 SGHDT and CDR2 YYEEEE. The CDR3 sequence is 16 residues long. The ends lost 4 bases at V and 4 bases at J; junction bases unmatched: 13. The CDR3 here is CASSGLQGSPGTEAFF. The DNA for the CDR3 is TGTGCCAGCAGCGGCTTACAGGGGTCCCCCGGCACTGAAGCTTTCTTT.

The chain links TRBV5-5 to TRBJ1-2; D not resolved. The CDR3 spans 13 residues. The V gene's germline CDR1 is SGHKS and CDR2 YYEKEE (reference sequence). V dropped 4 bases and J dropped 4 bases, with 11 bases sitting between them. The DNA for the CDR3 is TGTGCCAGCAGCCTGGACGGGAGCTATGGCTACACCTTC. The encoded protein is CASSLDGSYGYTF. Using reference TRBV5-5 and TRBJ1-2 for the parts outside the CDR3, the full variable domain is DAGVTQSPTHLIKTRGQQVTLRCSPISGHKSVSWYQQVLGQGPQFIFQYYEKEERGRGNFPDRFSARQFPNYSSELNVNALLLGDSALYLCASSLDGSYGYTFGSGTRLTVV.

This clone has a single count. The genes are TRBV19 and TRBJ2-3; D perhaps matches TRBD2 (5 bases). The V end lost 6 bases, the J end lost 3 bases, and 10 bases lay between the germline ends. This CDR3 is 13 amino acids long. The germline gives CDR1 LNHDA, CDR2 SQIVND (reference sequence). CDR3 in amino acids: CASSPGRTDTQYF. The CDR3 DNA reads TGTGCCAGTAGCCCGGGAAGGACAGATACGCAGTATTTT.

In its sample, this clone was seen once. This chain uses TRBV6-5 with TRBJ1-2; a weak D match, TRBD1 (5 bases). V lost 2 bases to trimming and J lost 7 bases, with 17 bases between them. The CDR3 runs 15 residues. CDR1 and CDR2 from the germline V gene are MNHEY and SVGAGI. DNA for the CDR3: TGTGCCAGCAGTTACGGCAGGGAAAGTAGGGGTGGCTACACCTTC. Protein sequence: CASSYGRESRGGYTF.

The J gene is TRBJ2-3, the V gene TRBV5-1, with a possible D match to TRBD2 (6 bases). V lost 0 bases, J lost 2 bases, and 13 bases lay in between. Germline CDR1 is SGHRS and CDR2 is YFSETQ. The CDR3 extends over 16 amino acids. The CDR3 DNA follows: TGCGCCAGCAGCTTGGGACGGGCGGGAAACACAGATACGCAGTATTTT. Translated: CASSLGRAGNTDTQYF.

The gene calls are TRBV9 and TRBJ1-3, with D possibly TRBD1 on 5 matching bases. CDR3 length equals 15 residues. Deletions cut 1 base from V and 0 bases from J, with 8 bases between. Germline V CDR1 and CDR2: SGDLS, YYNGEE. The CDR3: CASSVQGSSGNTIYF. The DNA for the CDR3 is TGTGCCAGCAGCGTACAGGGATCCTCTGGAAACACCATATATTTT.

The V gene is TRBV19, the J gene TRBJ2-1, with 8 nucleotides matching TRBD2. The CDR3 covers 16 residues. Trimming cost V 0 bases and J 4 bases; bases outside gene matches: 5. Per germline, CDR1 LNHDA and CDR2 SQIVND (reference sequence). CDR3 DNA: TGTGCCAGTAGTATAGATGCGGGGGGCTTGTACAATGAGCAGTTCTTC. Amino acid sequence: CASSIDAGGLYNEQFF. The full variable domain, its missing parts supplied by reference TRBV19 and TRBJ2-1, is DGGITQSPKYLFRKEGQNVTLSCEQNLNHDAMYWYRQDPGQGLRLIYYSQIVNDFQKGDIAEGYSVSREKKESFPLTVTSAQKNPTAFYLCASSIDAGGLYNEQFFGPGTRLTVL.

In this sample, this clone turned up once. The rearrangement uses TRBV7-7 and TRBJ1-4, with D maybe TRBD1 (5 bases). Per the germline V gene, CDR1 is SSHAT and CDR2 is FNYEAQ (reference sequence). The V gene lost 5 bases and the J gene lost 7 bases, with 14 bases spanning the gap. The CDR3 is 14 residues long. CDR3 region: CASSPIGVTEKLFF. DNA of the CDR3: TGTGCCAGCAGCCCTATAGGGGTTACTGAAAAACTGTTTTTT.

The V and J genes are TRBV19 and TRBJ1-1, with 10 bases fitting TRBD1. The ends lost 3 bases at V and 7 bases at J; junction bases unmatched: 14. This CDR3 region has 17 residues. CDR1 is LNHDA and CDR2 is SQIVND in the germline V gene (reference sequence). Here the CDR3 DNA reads TGTGCCAGTAGTATCGGTCTTGGGGACAGGGGAACCCTTGAAGCTTTCTTT. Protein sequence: CASSIGLGDRGTLEAFF.

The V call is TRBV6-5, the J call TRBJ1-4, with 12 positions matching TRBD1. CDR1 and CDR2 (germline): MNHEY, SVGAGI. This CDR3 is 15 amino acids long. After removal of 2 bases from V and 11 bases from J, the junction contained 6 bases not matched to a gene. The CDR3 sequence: CASSYRGQGAYKLFF. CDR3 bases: TGTGCCAGCAGTTACCGGGGACAGGGGGCATACAAACTGTTTTTT.

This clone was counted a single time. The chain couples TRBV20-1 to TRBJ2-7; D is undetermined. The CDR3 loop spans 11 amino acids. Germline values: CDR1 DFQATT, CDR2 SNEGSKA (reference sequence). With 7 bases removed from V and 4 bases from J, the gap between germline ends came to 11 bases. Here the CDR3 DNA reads TGCAGTGGAGTGGGCCTATACGAGCAGTACTTC. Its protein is CSGVGLYEQYF.

In DNA form, the CDR3 reads TGTGCCAGCAGTGCTGGGACTAGCGGACTATACGAGCAGTACTTC. Residues: CASSAGTSGLYEQYF. The chain has TRBV6-1 and TRBJ2-7; 11 bases match TRBD2. The CDR3 sequence is 15 residues long. V was pared by 4 bases and J by 4 bases, with 6 bases of the junction left unmatched. CDR1 is MNHNS and CDR2 is SASEGT in the germline V gene.

The CDR3 sequence is CASSLVGQGIKGYTF. The CDR3, as DNA: TGTGCCAGCAGCTTAGTGGGACAGGGAATAAAGGGCTACACCTTC. The genes are TRBV11-2 and TRBJ1-2; 9 positions match TRBD1. Germline V gene data show CDR1 as SGHAT and CDR2 as FQNNGV. The CDR3 covers 15 residues. Trimming removed 1 base from V and 8 bases from J; junction bases left unmatched: 8.

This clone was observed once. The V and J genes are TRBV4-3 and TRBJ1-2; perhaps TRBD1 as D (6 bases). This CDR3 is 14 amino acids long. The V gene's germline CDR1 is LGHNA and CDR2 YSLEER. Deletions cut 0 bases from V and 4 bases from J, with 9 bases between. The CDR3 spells CASSQDKDSYGYTF. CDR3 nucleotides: TGCGCCAGCAGCCAAGATAAGGACAGCTATGGCTACACCTTC.

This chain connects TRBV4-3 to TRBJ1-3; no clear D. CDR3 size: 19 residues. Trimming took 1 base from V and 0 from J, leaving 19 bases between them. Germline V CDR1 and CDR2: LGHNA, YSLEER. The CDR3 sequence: CASSQATTHFRGSGNTIYF. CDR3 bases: TGCGCCAGCAGCCAAGCTACCACCCACTTTCGTGGCTCTGGAAACACCATATATTTT.

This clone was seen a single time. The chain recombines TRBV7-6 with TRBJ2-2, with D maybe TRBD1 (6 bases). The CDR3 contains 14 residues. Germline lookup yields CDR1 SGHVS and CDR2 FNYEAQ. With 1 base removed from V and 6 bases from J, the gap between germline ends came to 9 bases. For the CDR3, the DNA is TGTGCCAGCAGCTTAGGGACAGCCGCCGGGGAGCTGTTTTTT. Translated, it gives CASSLGTAAGELFF.